Listed below are T cell receptor beta chains from one sample, sequenced in a study of blood T cell repertoires in COVID-19. The assay was immunoSEQ multiplex PCR, and TCRdb's table has in-frame clones only and misses some. The sample consists of approximately 140,000 clones, around 82% of them appearing once. The sample was peripheral blood. These receptor sequences come from a man in his sixties with acute or convalescent COVID-19. CDR3s include the opening cysteine and the closing phenylalanine or tryptophan. The D gene is left open where the match is weak. Not all rows give a size; the values are once, few, many and, for expanded clones, a class.

J,size,D,V,length,CDR3,DNA
TRBJ2-7,.,.,TRBV4-2,15,CASSPGPDSYPEQYF,TGTGCCAGCAGCCCTGGTCCTGACAGTTACCCCGAGCAGTACTTC
TRBJ1-2,.,TRBD1,TRBV30,14,CAWSTRGQGAGYTF,TGTGCCTGGAGTACTCGGGGACAGGGGGCTGGCTACACCTTC
TRBJ2-2,.,TRBD1,TRBV9,17,CASSPPGGTGGPGELFF,TGTGCCAGCAGCCCCCCGGGGGGGACAGGGGGCCCCGGGGAGCTGTTTTTT
TRBJ1-2,.,.,TRBV9,16,CASSVAVGRGAGGYTF,TGTGCCAGCAGCGTAGCTGTAGGGCGGGGGGCAGGTGGCTACACCTTC
TRBJ2-3,.,.,TRBV5-5,16,CASSLRERVGTDTQYF,TGTGCCAGCAGCTTGCGAGAGCGGGTCGGCACAGATACGCAGTATTTT
TRBJ1-2,.,.,TRBV19,14,CASSPEDRRNGYTF,TGTGCCAGTAGTCCCGAGGACAGACGAAATGGCTACACCTTC
TRBJ2-2,.,.,TRBV30,14,CAYPGHLNTGELFF,TGTGCCTACCCGGGACACCTGAACACCGGGGAGCTGTTTTTT
TRBJ2-7,.,.,TRBV6-5,14,CASSYRWDNYEQYF,TGTGCCAGCAGTTACCGATGGGACAACTACGAGCAGTACTTC
TRBJ2-7,.,.,TRBV10-2,12,CASSWTGKEQYF,TGCGCCAGCTCCTGGACGGGGAAGGAGCAGTACTTC
TRBJ1-6,.,.,TRBV24-1,13,CAPRETYNSPLHF,TGTGCCCCCCGGGAGACCTATAATTCACCCCTCCACTTT
TRBJ1-2,.,.,TRBV5-1,17,CASSLGFTGSPNYGYTF,TGCGCCAGCAGCTTGGGTTTCACAGGCTCCCCTAACTATGGCTACACCTTC
TRBJ1-2,once,.,TRBV6-5,14,CASSYDSVGSGYTF,TGTGCCAGCAGTTACGACAGCGTGGGGTCTGGCTACACCTTC
TRBJ2-3,.,.,TRBV6-1,15,CASSESLQGTDTQYF,TGTGCCAGCAGTGAAAGCCTCCAAGGCACAGATACGCAGTATTTT
TRBJ1-1,.,.,TRBV11-2,15,CASSLRGTQNTEAFF,TGTGCCAGCAGCCTCAGAGGGACACAAAACACTGAAGCTTTCTTT
TRBJ1-6,.,TRBD1,TRBV27,16,CASTRSPGQGGSPLHF,TGTGCCAGCACCCGATCCCCGGGACAGGGAGGTTCACCCCTCCACTTT
TRBJ2-5,.,TRBD2,TRBV6-6,14,CASSYPGGSQTQYF,TGTGCCAGCAGTTACCCGGGCGGGAGCCAGACCCAGTACTTC
TRBJ2-7,few,.,TRBV30,14,CAWEAPSETYEQYF,TGTGCCTGGGAGGCCCCGTCGGAGACCTACGAGCAGTACTTC
TRBJ1-2,once,TRBD1,TRBV6-1,15,CASSEAPGQAYGYTF,TGTGCCAGCAGTGAAGCCCCGGGACAGGCCTATGGCTACACCTTC
TRBJ1-2,.,.,TRBV3-1/TRBV3-2,15,CASSQADRGWRGYTF,TGTGCCAGCAGCCAAGCGGACCGGGGGTGGCGTGGCTACACCTTC
TRBJ2-2,.,TRBD2,TRBV6-1,20,CASSGEYGTSGGANTGELFF,TGTGCCAGCAGTGGAGAATACGGGACTAGCGGGGGGGCCAACACCGGGGAGCTGTTTTTT
TRBJ1-6,.,TRBD1,TRBV5-1,15,CASSYDRVGNSPLHF,TGCGCCAGCAGCTACGACAGGGTTGGCAATTCACCCCTCCACTTT
TRBJ2-7,few,TRBD2,TRBV5-6,18,CASSSLAGGPTRPYEQYF,TGTGCCAGCAGCTCCCTAGCGGGAGGGCCCACCCGACCATACGAGCAGTACTTC
TRBJ1-6,once,TRBD1,TRBV2,14,CASSSDRGPSPLHF,TGTGCCAGCAGTTCTGACAGGGGGCCTTCACCCCTCCACTTT
TRBJ1-6,.,.,TRBV6-5,12,CASRTHDSPLHF,TGTGCCAGCAGGACACATGATTCACCCCTCCACTTT
TRBJ2-5,.,.,TRBV2,16,CASRSTQGTPQETQYF,TGTGCCAGCAGATCAACCCAGGGGACCCCCCAAGAGACCCAGTACTTC
TRBJ2-1,.,TRBD2,TRBV10-3,16,CAAGGTSGSRGNEQFF,TGTGCCGCAGGGGGGACTAGCGGGAGTAGGGGCAATGAGCAGTTCTTC
TRBJ2-7,.,TRBD2,TRBV9,15,CASSGGTSGGYEQYF,TGTGCCAGCAGCGGAGGGACTAGCGGGGGCTACGAGCAGTACTTC
TRBJ2-7,.,.,TRBV12-2,12,CASRPRGWEQYF,TGTGCAAGTCGCCCCAGGGGCTGGGAGCAGTACTTC
TRBJ2-6,.,.,TRBV13,18,CASRQGGARKAGANVLTF,TGTGCCAGCAGGCAAGGGGGGGCCAGGAAGGCTGGGGCCAACGTCCTGACTTTC
TRBJ1-1,.,.,TRBV7-2,14,CASSLGGQNTEAFF,TGTGCCAGCAGCTTAGGAGGGCAGAACACTGAAGCTTTCTTT
TRBJ1-4,.,.,TRBV2,15,CASERRDTTGEKLFF,TGTGCCAGCGAGCGCCGGGACACAACGGGGGAAAAACTGTTTTTT
TRBJ1-1,few,.,TRBV11-2,15,CASSLAGMAGTEAFF,TGTGCCAGCAGCTTAGCCGGGATGGCGGGTACTGAAGCTTTCTTT
TRBJ2-2,.,TRBD2,TRBV28,15,CASRSLAGGAGELFF,TGTGCCAGCAGGAGCCTAGCGGGGGGGGCCGGGGAGCTGTTTTTT
TRBJ2-1,.,TRBD2,TRBV3-1/TRBV3-2,16,CASSHGASGGHNEQFF,TGTGCCAGCAGCCACGGCGCGAGCGGGGGACACAATGAGCAGTTCTTC
TRBJ2-2,.,TRBD1,TRBV6-5,14,CASLGQGKGGELFF,TGTGCCAGCCTGGGACAGGGAAAAGGCGGGGAGCTGTTTTTT
TRBJ2-5,.,TRBD1,TRBV5-6,14,CASSKTGGEETQYF,TGTGCCAGCAGTAAGACAGGGGGGGAAGAGACCCAGTACTTC
TRBJ2-4,.,TRBD2,TRBV4-1,18,CASSLLAGTSGEKNIQYF,TGCGCCAGCAGCCTGCTCGCCGGGACTAGCGGGGAAAAAAACATTCAGTACTTC
TRBJ1-2,.,.,TRBV4-1,20,CASSQVPSGGRLGSRYGYTF,TGCGCCAGCAGCCAAGTGCCCTCGGGGGGCAGGCTAGGGAGTCGGTATGGCTACACCTTC
TRBJ2-7,once,TRBD1,TRBV12-5,15,CASGLSETGAHEQYF,TGTGCTAGTGGTTTGTCCGAGACAGGGGCCCACGAGCAGTACTTC
TRBJ2-1,.,TRBD1,TRBV29-1,15,CSVERDSYSYNEQFF,TGCAGCGTTGAAAGGGACAGCTACTCCTACAATGAGCAGTTCTTC
TRBJ2-5,.,TRBD1,TRBV3-1/TRBV3-2,15,CASSTRTGFQETQYF,TGTGCCAGCAGCACCCGGACAGGGTTCCAAGAGACCCAGTACTTC
TRBJ2-7,.,.,TRBV7-8,13,CASSQGEAYEQYF,TGTGCCAGCAGCCAAGGGGAGGCCTACGAGCAGTACTTC
TRBJ2-7,once,.,TRBV27,11,CASSRESEQYF,TGTGCCAGCAGTCGGGAGTCCGAGCAGTACTTC
TRBJ2-7,.,TRBD2,TRBV5-1,14,CASSIPSGGYEQYF,TGCGCCAGCAGCATTCCTAGCGGGGGCTACGAGCAGTACTTC
TRBJ1-5,.,TRBD1,TRBV6-5,14,CASSRQGQNQPQHF,TGTGCCAGCAGTAGACAGGGTCAGAATCAGCCCCAGCATTTT
TRBJ1-5,.,TRBD1,TRBV6-6,13,CASSLDRDQPQHF,TGTGCCAGCTCATTAGACAGGGATCAGCCCCAGCATTTT
TRBJ1-1,.,TRBD1,TRBV29-1,13,CSVDPGGNTEAFF,TGCAGCGTTGATCCAGGGGGTAACACTGAAGCTTTCTTT
TRBJ1-4,.,.,TRBV6-2/TRBV6-3,14,CASSYSGQNEKLFF,TGTGCCAGCAGTTACTCCGGACAAAATGAAAAACTGTTTTTT
TRBJ2-4,.,.,TRBV3-1/TRBV3-2,15,CASSQEQLRAGEQYF,TGTGCCAGCAGCCAAGAGCAACTAAGGGCAGGGGAACAGTACTTC
TRBJ1-2,.,TRBD1,TRBV5-6,14,CARTGTGADYGYTF,TGTGCCAGAACCGGGACAGGGGCGGACTATGGCTACACCTTC
TRBJ2-7,.,TRBD1,TRBV6-5,15,CASSPRTGGSYEQYF,TGTGCCAGCAGTCCGCGGACAGGGGGCTCCTACGAGCAGTACTTC